The source of this T cell receptor (beta chain) is a study of T cell responses to AZD1222 COVID-19 vaccine. Study-wide context: Some second doses came at about 4 weeks and others at about 12 weeks; these were pooled. Notes on the study in general: Clonal diversity may have been underestimated in mostly white British donors.

The protocol was immunoSEQ multiplex PCR, while the TCRdb copy is restricted to in-frame clones and leaves out a portion. The repertoire holds roughly 50,000 clones, with roughly 90% as singletons. Details on this clone: No antigen is known for it.

This CDR3 has 14 amino acids. J lost 4 bases, V lost 6 bases, and 5 bases had no gene match. From germline, CDR1 is MDHEN and CDR2 SYDVKM. The input for sequencing was peripheral blood, taken on day 0 of AZD1222 vaccination. The V gene is TRBV28, the J gene TRBJ1-2, with TRBD1 matching 10 bases. The receptor comes from an adult in good health. The CDR3 here is CASRWTGGGYGYTF. The CDR3 DNA reads as TGTGCCAGCAGATGGACAGGGGGAGGCTATGGCTACACCTTC.